A single sample gave rise to the 29 T cell receptor beta chains below, sequenced in a study of shared clonotypes between healthy human individuals. Using immunoSEQ multiplex PCR, the repertoire was profiled, and TCRdb retains in-frame clones only, with some absent. Of a few million clones in the sample, more than 80% were seen once. Sequenced material: naive CD4+ T cells sorted from blood. The subset here: CD45RA+ positively selected. The receptors were gathered from a young man in good health.

The chain recombines TRBV6-5 with TRBJ1-2, with TRBD1 as a possible D gene (6 bases). Germline-derived CDR1 and CDR2 are MNHEY and SVGAGI. The CDR3 contains 14 residues. The germline V and J ends were trimmed by 6 bases and 7 bases, with 18 bases remaining between them. The CDR3 sequence is CASRTLGQFGGYTF. The CDR3 DNA is TGTGCCAGCAGAACCCTCGGACAGTTTGGTGGCTACACCTTC.

The chain links TRBV4-3 to TRBJ2-1; D not resolved. Trimming removed 0 bases from V and 4 bases from J, with 7 bases in between. The CDR3 is 14 amino acids. Germline V gene sequence: CDR1 LGHNA, CDR2 YSLEER. CDR3 DNA: TGCGCCAGCAGCCAAGATCAGCAATACAATGAGCAGTTCTTC. This codes for CASSQDQQYNEQFF.

The chain employs TRBV29-1 and TRBJ2-7; D remains unclear. CDR3 length equals 11 residues. CDR1 and CDR2 (germline): SQVTM, ANQGSEA. With 4 bases removed from V and 6 bases from J, the gap between germline ends came to 10 bases. The CDR3 sequence: CSVATVAEQYF. CDR3 nucleotide sequence: TGCAGCGTTGCCACGGTTGCCGAGCAGTACTTC.

V usage is TRBV7-2 and J usage is TRBJ2-3; a possible D gene is TRBD2 (6 bases). V lost 1 base and J lost 8, with 19 bases in between. Germline V gene data show CDR1 as SGHTA and CDR2 as FQGNSA. The CDR3 length is 16 residues. CDR3 nucleotide sequence: TGTGCCAGCAGCTTAGGCCCAATTAGCGGCCCCGGTACGCAGTATTTT. Amino acid sequence: CASSLGPISGPGTQYF.

This sequence joins TRBV7-2 and TRBJ2-3, with 9 positions matching TRBD2. V was clipped by 1 base and J by 5 bases; unmatched bases: 7. The CDR3 totals 16 residues. Germline V gene lookup returns CDR1 SGHTA and CDR2 FQGNSA. CDR3 bases: TGTGCCAGCAGCTTAGGGCCTATTAGCGGGGGAGATACGCAGTATTTT. Translating it yields CASSLGPISGGDTQYF.

The chain couples TRBV7-8 to TRBJ2-4; the D call may be TRBD1 or TRBD2 (5 bases each). CDR3 size: 17 residues. V was trimmed by 4 bases and J by 0 bases, leaving 16 bases between them. The germline gives CDR1 SGHVS, CDR2 FQNEAQ. CDR3 nucleotides: TGTGCCAGCAGCTCGGGACCAAAGATGATAGCCAAAAACATTCAGTACTTC. Residues: CASSSGPKMIAKNIQYF. The full variable domain, in which reference TRBV7-8 and TRBJ2-4 provide the parts outside the CDR3, is GAGVSQSPRYKVAKRGQDVALRCDPISGHVSLFWYQQALGQGPEFLTYFQNEAQLDKSGLPSDRFFAERPEGSVSTLKIQRTQQEDSAVYLCASSSGPKMIAKNIQYFGAGTRLSVL.

The chain uses TRBV10-3 and TRBJ1-4; D gene uncertain. This CDR3 is 15 amino acids long. Germline-derived CDR1 and CDR2 are ENHRY and SYGVKD. V lost 3 bases, J lost 4 bases, and 12 bases lay in between. The CDR3 DNA reads as TGTGCCATCAGTGAAAGGTTGAGGGATAATGAAAAACTGTTTTTT. Translated, it gives CAISERLRDNEKLFF.

The chain employs TRBV7-2 and TRBJ2-1; D gene ambiguous. The CDR3 extends over 13 amino acids. Germline CDR1 is SGHTA and CDR2 is FQGNSA. Trimming took 1 base from V and 10 from J, leaving 11 bases between them. CDR3 protein: CASSLEGLGEQFF. The CDR3, as DNA: TGTGCCAGCAGCTTAGAAGGGCTGGGGGAGCAGTTCTTC.

This clone appeared a single time. The V gene is TRBV6-5, the J gene TRBJ1-6; 8 bases line up with TRBD1. Per germline, CDR1 MNHEY and CDR2 SVGAGI. The CDR3 contains 15 residues. With 5 bases clipped from V and 9 bases from J, the junction kept 9 bases outside the gene matches. Here the CDR3 reads CASSQGTGVISPLHF. The CDR3 DNA reads as TGTGCCAGCAGTCAAGGGACAGGTGTTATTTCACCCCTCCACTTT.

A word on this clone: A junction boundary mismatches the germline segment, possibly from a read error. V gene TRBV27 combines with J gene TRBJ1-5; D may be TRBD1 (5 bases). This CDR3 has 15 residues. Germline CDR1 is MNHEY and CDR2 is SMNVEV (reference sequence). CDR3 nucleotide sequence: TGTGCCAGCAGTTTAGCAGGGTTTGGCAATCAGCCCCGGCATTTT. Its translation: CASSLAGFGNQPRHF.

The sample holds one count of this clone. The gene calls are TRBV10-3 and TRBJ1-1, with D perhaps matching TRBD1 (5 bases). From germline, CDR1 is ENHRY and CDR2 SYGVKD. Between the trimmed V and J ends, which lost 7 bases and 4 bases, there was a span of 13 bases. The CDR3 is made up of 13 amino acids. The CDR3 region has the DNA TGTGCCATCACTCGACAGTCGGCCACTGAAGCTTTCTTT. Its translation: CAITRQSATEAFF.

The rearrangement uses TRBV9 and TRBJ2-5, with 7 bases that match TRBD1. Germline CDR1 is SGDLS and CDR2 is YYNGEE. The CDR3 length is 15 residues. V was clipped by 0 bases and J by 2 bases; unmatched bases: 4. CDR3 region: CASSVARTGQETQYF. The CDR3 DNA sequence: TGTGCCAGCAGCGTAGCGAGGACAGGACAAGAGACCCAGTACTTC.

The gene calls are TRBV5-6 and TRBJ2-7; no definite D call. This CDR3 comprises 13 residues. Germline CDR1 is SGHDT and CDR2 is YYEEEE. With 7 bases removed from V and 2 bases from J, the gap between germline ends came to 13 bases. The CDR3 DNA reads as TGTGCCAGCCGCCCCATCGGTACCTACGAGCAGTACTTC. It yields the protein CASRPIGTYEQYF.

The rearrangement links TRBV2 to TRBJ1-5; TRBD1 matches at 7 bases. This CDR3 is built from 14 residues. Per the germline V gene, CDR1 is SNHLY and CDR2 is FYNNEI. V lost 6 bases to trimming and J lost 5 bases; unmatched junction nucleotides: 7. The CDR3 sequence: CASREQGLDQPQHF. CDR3 bases: TGTGCCAGCAGGGAACAGGGGCTGGATCAGCCCCAGCATTTT.

The V and J genes are TRBV20-1 and TRBJ2-1, with TRBD2 as a possible D gene (5 bases). The V end was cut by 6 bases, the J end by 10 bases, with 10 bases between. Germline loops: CDR1 DFQATT, CDR2 SNEGSKA (reference sequence). The CDR3 has 10 amino acids. Here the CDR3 reads CSAPRAEQFF. CDR3 nucleotides: TGCAGTGCCCCGCGGGCGGAGCAGTTCTTC.

V and J are TRBV6-1 and TRBJ1-1; D call uncertain. CDR3 length equals 12 residues. Germline CDR1 is MNHNS and CDR2 is SASEGT. Trimming stripped 2 bases from V and 6 bases from J, with 7 bases between. CDR3 protein: CASSEQGPEAFF. The CDR3 coding sequence is TGTGCCAGCAGTGAACAAGGACCTGAAGCTTTCTTT.

A few counts support this clone. The chain uses TRBV6-6 and TRBJ2-7; D is unresolved. Trimming took off 10 bases at V and 5 bases at J, with 18 bases between the two ends. Germline V gene data show CDR1 as MNHNY and CDR2 as SVGAGI (reference sequence). CDR3 length equals 13 residues. The CDR3: CAISWRLGDEQYF. In nucleotides, the CDR3 is TGTGCCATCTCCTGGCGGTTGGGTGACGAGCAGTACTTC.

The gene calls are TRBV6-6 and TRBJ2-3, with TRBD2 identical over 7 bases. The ends lost 4 bases at V and 4 bases at J; junction bases unmatched: 5. The germline V gene has CDR1 MNHNY and CDR2 SVGAGI (reference sequence). The CDR3 consists of 14 residues. CDR3 bases: TGTGCCAGCAGTTCCCGACTAGCTGCAGATACGCAGTATTTT. Encoded protein: CASSSRLAADTQYF.

This clone was seen only once. The gene calls are TRBV7-9 and TRBJ2-1; 7 nucleotides align to TRBD2. Trimming at V came to 0 bases and at J to 0 bases, leaving 5 bases not matched to a gene. Germline V gives CDR1 SEHNR, CDR2 FQNEAQ (reference sequence). The CDR3 sequence is 17 residues long. The CDR3 bases are TGTGCCAGCAGCTTAGCGTGGGGCGGGAGCTCCTACAATGAGCAGTTCTTC. Translated, it gives CASSLAWGGSSYNEQFF.

The chain links TRBV11-2 to TRBJ1-3; no firm D call. Trimming left V 5 bases short and J 4 bases short, with 15 bases between. CDR1 is SGHAT, CDR2 FQNNGV, per germline. The CDR3 loop spans 15 amino acids. In DNA, the CDR3 is TGTGCCAGCAGCCCCGAAGGGAGGGCAGGAAACACCATATATTTT. Its protein product is CASSPEGRAGNTIYF.

The chain joins TRBV9 to TRBJ1-1, with D perhaps TRBD1 (5 bases). This CDR3 has 13 residues. The germline gives CDR1 SGDLS, CDR2 YYNGEE. The V gene lost 6 bases and the J gene lost 0 bases, with 9 bases spanning the gap. The CDR3: CASKGQLNTEAFF. CDR3 DNA: TGTGCCAGCAAGGGGCAGCTGAACACTGAAGCTTTCTTT.

The chain couples TRBV30 to TRBJ2-2; no firm D call. The germline gives CDR1 GTSNPN, CDR2 SVGIG (reference sequence). V was pared by 0 bases and J by 6 bases, with 8 bases between. CDR3 size: 13 residues. In DNA, the CDR3 is TGTGCCTGGAGTGTTGCCAGCCCCGGGGAGCTGTTTTTT. Protein: CAWSVASPGELFF.

The chain employs TRBV7-8 and TRBJ2-1; 16 nucleotides match TRBD2. J lost 3 bases, V lost 1 base, and 6 bases had no gene match. Germline assignment: CDR1 SGHVS and CDR2 FQNEAQ. CDR3 length equals 19 residues. CDR3 loop: CASSLVGTSGRAGYNEQFF. The CDR3 nucleotides are TGTGCCAGCAGCTTAGTAGGGACTAGCGGGAGGGCCGGCTACAATGAGCAGTTCTTC.

The V gene is TRBV5-5, the J gene TRBJ2-7; D possibly corresponds to TRBD1 (5 bases). The CDR3 is 14 amino acids. V was pared by 3 bases and J by 0 bases, with 10 bases between. Germline-derived CDR1 and CDR2 are SGHKS and YYEKEE (reference sequence). The chain's CDR3 is CASSWTIISYEQYF. In nucleotides, the CDR3 is TGTGCCAGCAGCTGGACAATTATCTCCTACGAGCAGTACTTC.

The chain combines TRBV5-1 with TRBJ2-3, with 14 bases that match TRBD2. The CDR3 has 17 residues. Germline assignment: CDR1 SGHRS and CDR2 YFSETQ. With 4 bases clipped from V and 6 bases from J, the junction kept 10 bases outside the gene matches. The CDR3: CASSPSKTSGGADTQYF. In DNA, the CDR3 is TGCGCCAGCAGCCCGTCCAAGACTAGCGGGGGGGCCGATACGCAGTATTTT.

The rearrangement links TRBV7-3 to TRBJ2-7; 8 bases fit TRBD1. V lost 5 bases, J lost 2 bases, and 5 bases stayed unmatched. CDR1 SGHTA and CDR2 FQGTGA come from the germline V gene. This CDR3 contains 14 residues. CDR3 bases: TGTGCCAGCAGCCCAGGGACAGGCGCCTACGAGCAGTACTTC. This translates into CASSPGTGAYEQYF.

The chain uses TRBV10-1 and TRBJ2-7; 9 bases match TRBD1. The CDR3 runs 14 residues. The ends lost 6 bases at V and 4 bases at J; junction bases unmatched: 7. CDR1 and CDR2 (germline): WNHNN, SYGVQD (reference sequence). Here the CDR3 DNA reads TGCGCCAGCAGCAGACAGGGGGAAAAATACGAGCAGTACTTC. Its translation: CASSRQGEKYEQYF.

The chain joins TRBV7-9 to TRBJ2-3, with a weak D call TRBD2 (5 bases). The V end lost 5 bases, the J end lost 2 bases, and 17 bases lay between the germline ends. This CDR3 region has 16 residues. The V gene's germline CDR1 is SEHNR and CDR2 FQNEAQ (reference sequence). DNA of the CDR3: TGTGCCAGCAGCCGCCCCGGACTTAGCTACACAGATACGCAGTATTTT. Residues: CASSRPGLSYTDTQYF.

The J gene is TRBJ2-5, the V gene TRBV5-8; D gene ambiguous. Per the germline V gene, CDR1 is SGHTS and CDR2 is YDEGEE. With 4 bases removed from V and 5 bases from J, the gap between germline ends came to 12 bases. There are 13 residues in the CDR3. DNA for the CDR3: TGTGCCAGCAGCCCGAAGGCCCCCGAGACCCAGTACTTC. This gives the protein CASSPKAPETQYF.